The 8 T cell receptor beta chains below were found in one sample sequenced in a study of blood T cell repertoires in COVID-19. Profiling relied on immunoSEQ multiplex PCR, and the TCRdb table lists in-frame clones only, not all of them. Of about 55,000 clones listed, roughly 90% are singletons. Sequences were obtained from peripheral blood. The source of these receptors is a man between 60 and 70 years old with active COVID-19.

Here the CDR3 DNA reads TGTGCCAGCAGCCGCCGAGGGTGGACTAGCGGGAGGGCCTACGAGCAGTACTTC. Amino acid sequence: CASSRRGWTSGRAYEQYF. The genes are TRBV11-2 and TRBJ2-7; TRBD2 matches 15 bases. Germline V gene lookup returns CDR1 SGHAT and CDR2 FQNNGV. Trimming at V came to 5 bases and at J to 2 bases, leaving 10 bases not matched to a gene. CDR3 length: 18 residues. The whole variable domain, filled in from reference TRBV11-2 and TRBJ2-7, reads EAGVAQSPRYKIIEKRQSVAFWCNPISGHATLYWYQQILGQGPKLLIQFQNNGVVDDSQLPKDRFSAERLKGVDSTLKIQPAKLEDSAVYLCASSRRGWTSGRAYEQYFGPGTRLTVT.

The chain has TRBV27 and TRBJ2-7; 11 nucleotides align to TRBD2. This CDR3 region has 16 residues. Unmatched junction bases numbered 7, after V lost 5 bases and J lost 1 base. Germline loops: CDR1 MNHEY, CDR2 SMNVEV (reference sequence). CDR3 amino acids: CASSPSSGRVSYEQYF. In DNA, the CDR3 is TGTGCCAGCAGTCCCAGTAGCGGGAGGGTTTCCTACGAGCAGTACTTC.

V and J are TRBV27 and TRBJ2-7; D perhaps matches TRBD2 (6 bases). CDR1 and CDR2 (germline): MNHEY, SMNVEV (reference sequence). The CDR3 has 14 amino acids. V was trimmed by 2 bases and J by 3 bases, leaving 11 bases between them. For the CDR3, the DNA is TGTGCCAGCAGTTTAGAGGTGGGAGGCTACGAGCAGTACTTC. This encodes CASSLEVGGYEQYF.

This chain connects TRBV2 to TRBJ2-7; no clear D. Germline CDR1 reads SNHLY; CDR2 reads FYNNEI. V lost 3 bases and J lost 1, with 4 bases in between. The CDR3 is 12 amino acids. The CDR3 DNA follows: TGTGCCAGCAGTGACGTGTCCTACGAGCAGTACTTC. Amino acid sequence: CASSDVSYEQYF.

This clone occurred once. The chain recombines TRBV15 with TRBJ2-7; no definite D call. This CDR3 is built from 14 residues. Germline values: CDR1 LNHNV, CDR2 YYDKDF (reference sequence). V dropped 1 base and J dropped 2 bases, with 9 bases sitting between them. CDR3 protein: CATSRGGVTYEQYF. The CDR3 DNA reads TGTGCCACCAGCAGAGGAGGTGTCACCTACGAGCAGTACTTC.

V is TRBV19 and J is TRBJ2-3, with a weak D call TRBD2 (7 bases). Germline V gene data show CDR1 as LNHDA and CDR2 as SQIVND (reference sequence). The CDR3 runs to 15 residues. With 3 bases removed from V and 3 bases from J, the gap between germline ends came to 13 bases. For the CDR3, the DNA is TGTGCCAGTAGTATCGGGGGGCGAGGAACAGATACGCAGTATTTT. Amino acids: CASSIGGRGTDTQYF.

The CDR3 region has the DNA TGTGCCAGCAGCGTGACCACTAGCGGGGCACACAATGAGCAGTTCTTC. This encodes CASSVTTSGAHNEQFF. The chain links TRBV9 to TRBJ2-1, with TRBD2 matching 10 bases. The junction had 7 bases not matched to a gene; V was cut back by 2 bases and J by 5 bases. The CDR3 covers 16 residues. CDR1 and CDR2 from the germline V gene are SGDLS and YYNGEE.

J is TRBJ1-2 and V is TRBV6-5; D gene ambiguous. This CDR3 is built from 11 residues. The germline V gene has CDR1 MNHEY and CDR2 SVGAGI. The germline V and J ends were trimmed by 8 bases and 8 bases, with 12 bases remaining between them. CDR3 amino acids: CASRWEHGYTF. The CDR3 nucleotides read TGTGCCAGCCGCTGGGAGCACGGCTACACCTTC.